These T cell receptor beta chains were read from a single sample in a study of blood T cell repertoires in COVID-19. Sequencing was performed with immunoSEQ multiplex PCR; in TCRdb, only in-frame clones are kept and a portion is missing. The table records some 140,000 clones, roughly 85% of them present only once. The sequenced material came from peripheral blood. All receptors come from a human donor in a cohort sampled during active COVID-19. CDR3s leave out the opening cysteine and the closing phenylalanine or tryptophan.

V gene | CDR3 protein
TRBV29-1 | SVHSGANVLT
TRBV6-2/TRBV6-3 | ASSRTSGRVNNEQF
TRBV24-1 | ATSPDSQETQY
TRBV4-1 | ASSHLARDRGLEQY
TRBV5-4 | ASSSTGRVNTEAF
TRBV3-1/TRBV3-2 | ASSLLAKTQY
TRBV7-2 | ASRTGTGVVRSTEAF
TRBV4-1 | ASSQTGTSGGLF
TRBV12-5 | ASGFQGTGELF
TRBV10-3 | AISPDMALYGYT
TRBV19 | ASSMAGNNSPLH
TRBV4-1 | ASSQEETRVRYGYT
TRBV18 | ASSPLWPWTEAF
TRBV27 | ASRQGGSYNEQF
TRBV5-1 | ASSLDGQGVTDTQY
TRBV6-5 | ASSYSSNLYEQY
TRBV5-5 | ASSETGARTDTQY
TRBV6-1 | ASSEDGRETQY
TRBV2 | ASRDPGQGSYGYT
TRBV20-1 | SASYLRGAFTHYWTAKNIQY
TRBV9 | ASSVGLGLAGGPTYEQY
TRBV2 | ASSWWGTENSNYGYT
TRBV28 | ASRGQGKETQY
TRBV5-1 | ASREGDEQF